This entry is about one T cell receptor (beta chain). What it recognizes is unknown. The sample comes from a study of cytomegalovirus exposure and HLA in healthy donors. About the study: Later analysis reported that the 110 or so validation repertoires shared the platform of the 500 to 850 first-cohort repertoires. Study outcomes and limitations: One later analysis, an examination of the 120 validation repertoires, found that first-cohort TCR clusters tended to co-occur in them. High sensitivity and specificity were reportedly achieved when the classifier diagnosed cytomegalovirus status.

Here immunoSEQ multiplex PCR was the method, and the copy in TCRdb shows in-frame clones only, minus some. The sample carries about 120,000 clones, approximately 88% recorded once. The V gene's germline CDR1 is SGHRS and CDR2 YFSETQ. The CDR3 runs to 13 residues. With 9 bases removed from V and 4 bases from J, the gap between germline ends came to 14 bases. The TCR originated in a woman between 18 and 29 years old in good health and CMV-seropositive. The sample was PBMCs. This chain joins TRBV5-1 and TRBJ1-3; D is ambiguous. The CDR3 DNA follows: TGCGCCACCGCCCCGCCGGGAGGAAACACCATATATTTT. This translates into CATAPPGGNTIYF. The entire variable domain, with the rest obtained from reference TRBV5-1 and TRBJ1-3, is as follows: KAGVTQTPRYLIKTRGQQVTLSCSPISGHRSVSWYQQTPGQGLQFLFEYFSETQRNKGNFPGRFSGRQFSNSRSEMNVSTLELGDSALYLCATAPPGGNTIYFGEGSWLTVV.